This entry lists 4 T cell receptor beta chains sequenced from one sample in a study of blood T cell repertoires in COVID-19. The table came from immunoSEQ multiplex PCR; TCRdb's copy has only in-frame clones and leaves some out. The repertoire holds over 85,000 clones, 86% seen once, with under 8% in the top ten. Sequencing was done on a sample of peripheral blood. The receptors originated from a man between 60 and 70 years old with acute or convalescent COVID-19.

Here the CDR3 reads CASTTTGVGEKLFF. CDR3 DNA: TGTGCCAGTACTACGACAGGGGTAGGGGAAAAACTGTTTTTT. This sequence joins TRBV19 and TRBJ1-4; 8 bases fit TRBD1. CDR1 is LNHDA and CDR2 is SQIVND in the germline V gene (reference sequence). V shed 7 bases, J shed 8 bases, and the junction held 9 bases outside the gene matches. CDR3 size: 14 residues.

The chain carries TRBV11-2 and TRBJ2-1; 12 bases agree with TRBD2. The CDR3 sequence is 17 residues long. Trimming cost V 3 bases and J 2 bases; bases outside gene matches: 5. Per germline, CDR1 SGHAT and CDR2 FQNNGV. The CDR3 DNA sequence: TGTGCCAGCAGCTTCAGGACTAGCGGGACCACCTACAATGAGCAGTTCTTC. This encodes CASSFRTSGTTYNEQFF.

The V gene is TRBV24-1, the J gene TRBJ1-1; maybe TRBD1 (5 bases). CDR3 length equals 15 residues. Trimming removed 7 bases at V and 1 base at J, with 15 bases between. The V gene's germline CDR1 is KGHDR and CDR2 SFDVKD. The CDR3, as DNA: TGTGCCACCAGGGGGCCGGATTGTAGGAACACTGAAGCTTTCTTT. Its translation is CATRGPDCRNTEAFF.

In this sample, this clone turned up a few times. The CDR3 reads CASSADRVGEQYF. In DNA, the CDR3 is TGTGCCAGCAGTGCCGACAGGGTAGGCGAGCAGTACTTC. The chain recombines TRBV12-3 or TRBV12-4 with TRBJ2-7, with 7 bases identical to TRBD1. V shed 5 bases, J shed 6 bases, and the junction held 7 bases outside the gene matches. The CDR3 covers 13 residues.